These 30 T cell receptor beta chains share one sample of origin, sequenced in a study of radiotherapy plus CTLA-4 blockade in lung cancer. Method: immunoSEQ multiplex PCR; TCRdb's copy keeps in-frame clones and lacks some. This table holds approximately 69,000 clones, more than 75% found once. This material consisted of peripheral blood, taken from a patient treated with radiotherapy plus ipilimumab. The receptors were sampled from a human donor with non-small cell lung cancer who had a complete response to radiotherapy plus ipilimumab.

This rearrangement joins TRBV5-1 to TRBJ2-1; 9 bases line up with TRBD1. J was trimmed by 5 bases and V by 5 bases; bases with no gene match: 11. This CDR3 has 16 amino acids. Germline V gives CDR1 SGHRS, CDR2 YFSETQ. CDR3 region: CASRKGWTGADNEQFF. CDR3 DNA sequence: TGCGCCAGCAGGAAGGGTTGGACAGGGGCGGACAATGAGCAGTTCTTC.

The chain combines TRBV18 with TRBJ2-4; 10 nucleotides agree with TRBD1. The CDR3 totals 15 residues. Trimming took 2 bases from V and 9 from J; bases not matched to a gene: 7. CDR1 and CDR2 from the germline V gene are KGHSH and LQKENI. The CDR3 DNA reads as TGTGCCAGCTCACCAGCTCGGGACAGGGGATTCATTCAGTACTTC. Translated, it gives CASSPARDRGFIQYF. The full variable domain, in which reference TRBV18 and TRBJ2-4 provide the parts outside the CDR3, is NAGVMQNPRHLVRRRGQEARLRCSPMKGHSHVYWYRQLPEEGLKFMVYLQKENIIDESGMPKERFSAEFPKEGPSILRIQQVVRGDSAAYFCASSPARDRGFIQYFGAGTRLSVL.

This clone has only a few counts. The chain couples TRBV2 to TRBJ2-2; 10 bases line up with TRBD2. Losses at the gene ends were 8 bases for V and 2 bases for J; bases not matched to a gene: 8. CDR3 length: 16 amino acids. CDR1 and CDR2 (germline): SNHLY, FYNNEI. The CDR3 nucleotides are TGTGCCAGCCGGGGACTAGCGCCCCGAAACACCGGGGAGCTGTTTTTT. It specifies CASRGLAPRNTGELFF.

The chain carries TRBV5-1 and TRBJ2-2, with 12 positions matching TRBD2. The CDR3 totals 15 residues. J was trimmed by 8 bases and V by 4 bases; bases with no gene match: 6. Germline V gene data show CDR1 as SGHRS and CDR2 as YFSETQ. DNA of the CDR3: TGCGCCAGCAGCATAGGACTAGCGGGAAAGGGGGAGCTGTTTTTT. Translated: CASSIGLAGKGELFF. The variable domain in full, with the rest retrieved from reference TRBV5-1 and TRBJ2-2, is KAGVTQTPRYLIKTRGQQVTLSCSPISGHRSVSWYQQTPGQGLQFLFEYFSETQRNKGNFPGRFSGRQFSNSRSEMNVSTLELGDSALYLCASSIGLAGKGELFFGEGSRLTVL.

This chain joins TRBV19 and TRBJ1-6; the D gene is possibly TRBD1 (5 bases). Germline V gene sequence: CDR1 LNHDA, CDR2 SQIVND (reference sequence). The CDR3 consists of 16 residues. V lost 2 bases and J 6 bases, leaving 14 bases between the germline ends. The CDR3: CASSIRGAISNSPLHF. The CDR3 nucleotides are TGTGCCAGTAGTATACGAGGGGCTATATCTAATTCACCCCTCCACTTT.

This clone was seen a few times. The CDR3 reads CASSYSSGDGYTF. In nucleotides, the CDR3 is TGTGCCAGCAGTTACTCGAGCGGTGATGGCTACACCTTC. The J gene is TRBJ1-2, the V gene TRBV6-5; D gene ambiguous. Germline V lookup: CDR1 MNHEY, CDR2 SVGAGI. Trimming shortened V by 0 bases and J by 6 bases, and 8 bases separated the two germline ends. This CDR3 contains 13 residues.

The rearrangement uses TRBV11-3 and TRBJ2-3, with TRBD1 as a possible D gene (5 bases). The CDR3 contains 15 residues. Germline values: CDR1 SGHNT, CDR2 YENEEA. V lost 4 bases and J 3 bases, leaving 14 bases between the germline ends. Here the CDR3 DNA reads TGTGCCAGCAGCTCCAGGGAACTCGGGACAGATACGCAGTATTTT. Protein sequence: CASSSRELGTDTQYF.

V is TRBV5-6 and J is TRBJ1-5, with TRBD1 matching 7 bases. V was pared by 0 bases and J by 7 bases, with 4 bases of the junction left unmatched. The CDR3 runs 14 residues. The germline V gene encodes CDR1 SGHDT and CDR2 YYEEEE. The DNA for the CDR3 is TGTGCCAGCAGCTTGGGGCAGGGGGACCAGCCCCAGCATTTT. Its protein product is CASSLGQGDQPQHF.

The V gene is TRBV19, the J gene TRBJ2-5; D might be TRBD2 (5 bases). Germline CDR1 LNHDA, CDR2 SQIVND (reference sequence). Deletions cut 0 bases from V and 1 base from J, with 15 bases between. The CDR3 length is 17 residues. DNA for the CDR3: TGTGCCAGTAGTATAGATCACGGGCTTGGACTCCAAGAGACCCAGTACTTC. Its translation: CASSIDHGLGLQETQYF.

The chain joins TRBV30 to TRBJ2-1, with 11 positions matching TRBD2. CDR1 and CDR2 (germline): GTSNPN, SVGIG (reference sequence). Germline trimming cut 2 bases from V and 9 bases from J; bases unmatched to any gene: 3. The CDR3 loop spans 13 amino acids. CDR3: CAWSPSGRREQFF. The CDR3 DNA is TGTGCCTGGAGTCCTAGCGGGAGGCGTGAGCAGTTCTTC.

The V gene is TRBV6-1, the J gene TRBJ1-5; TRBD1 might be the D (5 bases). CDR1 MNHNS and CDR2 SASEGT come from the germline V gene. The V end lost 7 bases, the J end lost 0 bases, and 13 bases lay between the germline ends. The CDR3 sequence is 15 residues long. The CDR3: CASITQGFSNQPQHF. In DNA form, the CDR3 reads TGTGCCAGCATTACGCAGGGATTTAGCAATCAGCCCCAGCATTTT.

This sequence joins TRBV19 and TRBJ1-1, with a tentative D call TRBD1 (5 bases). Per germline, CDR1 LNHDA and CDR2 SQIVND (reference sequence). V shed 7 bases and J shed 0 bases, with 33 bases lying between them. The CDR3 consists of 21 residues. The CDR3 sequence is CASTPGPLDIILGNLNTEAFF. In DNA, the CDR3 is TGTGCCAGTACACCGGGACCCCTAGACATCATTTTAGGGAATCTGAACACTGAAGCTTTCTTT. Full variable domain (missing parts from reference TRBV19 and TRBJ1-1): DGGITQSPKYLFRKEGQNVTLSCEQNLNHDAMYWYRQDPGQGLRLIYYSQIVNDFQKGDIAEGYSVSREKKESFPLTVTSAQKNPTAFYLCASTPGPLDIILGNLNTEAFFGQGTRLTVV.

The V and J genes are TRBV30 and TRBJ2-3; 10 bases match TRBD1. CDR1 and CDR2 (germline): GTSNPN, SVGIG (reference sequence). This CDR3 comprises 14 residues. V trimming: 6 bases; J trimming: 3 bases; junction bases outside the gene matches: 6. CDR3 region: CACRDRGGTDTQYF. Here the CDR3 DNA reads TGTGCCTGCCGGGACAGGGGTGGAACAGATACGCAGTATTTT. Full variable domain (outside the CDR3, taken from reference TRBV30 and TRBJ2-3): SQTIHQWPATLVQPVGSPLSLECTVEGTSNPNLYWYRQAAGRGLQLLFYSVGIGQISSEVPQNLSASRPQDRQFILSSKKLLLSDSGFYLCACRDRGGTDTQYFGPGTRLTVL.

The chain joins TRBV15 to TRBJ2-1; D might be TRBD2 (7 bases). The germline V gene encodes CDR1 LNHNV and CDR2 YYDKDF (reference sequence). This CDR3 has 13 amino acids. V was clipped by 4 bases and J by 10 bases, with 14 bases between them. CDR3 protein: CATSKGLGGEQFF. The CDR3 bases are TGTGCCACCAGCAAAGGACTAGGGGGGGAGCAGTTCTTC.

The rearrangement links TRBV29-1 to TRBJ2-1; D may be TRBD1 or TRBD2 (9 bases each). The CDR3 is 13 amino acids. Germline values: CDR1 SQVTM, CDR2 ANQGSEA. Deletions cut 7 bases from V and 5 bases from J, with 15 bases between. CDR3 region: CSGGRDRDNEQFF. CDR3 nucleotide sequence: TGCAGCGGCGGGAGGGACAGGGACAATGAGCAGTTCTTC.

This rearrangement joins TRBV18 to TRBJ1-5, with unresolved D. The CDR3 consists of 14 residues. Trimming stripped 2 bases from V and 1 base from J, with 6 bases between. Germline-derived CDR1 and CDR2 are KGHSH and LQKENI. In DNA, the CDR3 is TGTGCCAGCTCACCAGGTTCGAGCAATCAGCCCCAGCATTTT. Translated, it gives CASSPGSSNQPQHF.

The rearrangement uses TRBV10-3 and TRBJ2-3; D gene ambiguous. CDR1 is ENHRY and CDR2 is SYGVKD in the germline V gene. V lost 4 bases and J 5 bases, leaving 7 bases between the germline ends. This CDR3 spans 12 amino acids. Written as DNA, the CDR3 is TGTGCCATCAGTGGGGCAATAGATACGCAGTATTTT. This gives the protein CAISGAIDTQYF.

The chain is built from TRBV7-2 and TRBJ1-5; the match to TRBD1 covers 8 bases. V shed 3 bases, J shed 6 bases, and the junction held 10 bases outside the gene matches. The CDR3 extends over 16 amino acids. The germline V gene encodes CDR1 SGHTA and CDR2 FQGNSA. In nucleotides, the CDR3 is TGTGCCAGCAGCTTGACAGGGGCCCTCGGAACTCAGCCCCAGCATTTT. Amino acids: CASSLTGALGTQPQHF.

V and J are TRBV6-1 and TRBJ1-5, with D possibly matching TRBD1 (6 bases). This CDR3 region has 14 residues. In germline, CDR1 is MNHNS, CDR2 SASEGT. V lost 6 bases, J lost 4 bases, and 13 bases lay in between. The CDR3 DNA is TGTGCCAGCAGGGAGGGGACAAAGAATCAGCCCCAGCATTTT. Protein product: CASREGTKNQPQHF.

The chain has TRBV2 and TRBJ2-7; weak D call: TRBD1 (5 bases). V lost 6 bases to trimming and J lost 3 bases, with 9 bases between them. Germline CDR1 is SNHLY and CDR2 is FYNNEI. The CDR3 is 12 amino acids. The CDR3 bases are TGTGCCAGCAGCGTAGGGGACTACGAGCAGTACTTC. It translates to CASSVGDYEQYF.

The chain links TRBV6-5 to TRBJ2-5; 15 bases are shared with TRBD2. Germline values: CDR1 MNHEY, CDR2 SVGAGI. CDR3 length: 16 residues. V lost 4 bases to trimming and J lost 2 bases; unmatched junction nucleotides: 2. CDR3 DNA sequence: TGTGCCAGCAGTTTTGGACTAGCGGGAGGGCAAGAGACCCAGTACTTC. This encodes CASSFGLAGGQETQYF.

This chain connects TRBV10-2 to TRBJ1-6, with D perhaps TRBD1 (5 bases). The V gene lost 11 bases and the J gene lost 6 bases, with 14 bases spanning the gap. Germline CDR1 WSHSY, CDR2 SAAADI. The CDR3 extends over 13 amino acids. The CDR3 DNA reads TGCGCCTCTACCGGGGGGACTAATTCACCCCTCCACTTT. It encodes CASTGGTNSPLHF.

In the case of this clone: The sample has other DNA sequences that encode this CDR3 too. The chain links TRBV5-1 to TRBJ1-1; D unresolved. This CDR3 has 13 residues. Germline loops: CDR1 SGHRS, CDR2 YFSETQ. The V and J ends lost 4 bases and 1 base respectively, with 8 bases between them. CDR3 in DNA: TGCGCCAGCAGCCTGGAGTCGAACACTGAAGCTTTCTTT. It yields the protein CASSLESNTEAFF.

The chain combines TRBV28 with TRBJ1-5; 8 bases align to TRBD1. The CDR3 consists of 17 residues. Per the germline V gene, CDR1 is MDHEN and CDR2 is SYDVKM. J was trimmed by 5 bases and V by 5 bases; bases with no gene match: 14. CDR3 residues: CASSPFLQGARDQPQHF. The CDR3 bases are TGTGCCAGCAGTCCCTTTCTCCAGGGGGCGCGGGATCAGCCCCAGCATTTT.

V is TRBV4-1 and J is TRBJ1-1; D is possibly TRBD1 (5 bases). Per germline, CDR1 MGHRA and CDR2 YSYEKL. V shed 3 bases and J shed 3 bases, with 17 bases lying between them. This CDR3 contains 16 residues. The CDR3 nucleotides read TGCGCCAGCAGCCACCTCCCGGGGGGAGGGGACACTGAAGCTTTCTTT. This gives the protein CASSHLPGGGDTEAFF.

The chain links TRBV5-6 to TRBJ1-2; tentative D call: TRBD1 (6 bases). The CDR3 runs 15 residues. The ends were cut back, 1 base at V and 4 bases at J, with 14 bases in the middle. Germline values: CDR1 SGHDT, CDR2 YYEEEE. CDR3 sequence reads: CASSLTRGLLYGYTF. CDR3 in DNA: TGTGCCAGCAGCTTGACCAGGGGACTCCTCTATGGCTACACCTTC.

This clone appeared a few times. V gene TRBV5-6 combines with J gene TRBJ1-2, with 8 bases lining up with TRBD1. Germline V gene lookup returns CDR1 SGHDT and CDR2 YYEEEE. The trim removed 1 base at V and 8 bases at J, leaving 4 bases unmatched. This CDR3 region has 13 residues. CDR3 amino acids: CASSLSQGEGYTF. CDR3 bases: TGTGCCAGCAGCTTGTCACAGGGGGAAGGCTACACCTTC.

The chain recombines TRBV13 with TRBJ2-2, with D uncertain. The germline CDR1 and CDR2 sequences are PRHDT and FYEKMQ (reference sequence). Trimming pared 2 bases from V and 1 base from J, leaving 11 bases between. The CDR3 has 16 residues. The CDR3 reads CASSLSPFLNTGELFF. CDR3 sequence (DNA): TGTGCCAGCAGCTTATCCCCGTTTTTGAACACCGGGGAGCTGTTTTTT.

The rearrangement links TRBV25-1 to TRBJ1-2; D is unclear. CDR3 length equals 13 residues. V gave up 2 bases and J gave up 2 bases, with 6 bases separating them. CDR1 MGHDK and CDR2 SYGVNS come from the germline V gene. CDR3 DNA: TGTGCCAGCAGTGAAAAGGAGAACTATGGCTACACCTTC. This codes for CASSEKENYGYTF.

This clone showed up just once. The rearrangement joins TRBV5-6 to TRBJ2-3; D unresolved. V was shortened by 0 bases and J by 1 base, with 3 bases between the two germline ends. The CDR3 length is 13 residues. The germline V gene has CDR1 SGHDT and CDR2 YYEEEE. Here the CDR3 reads CASSLGRTDTQYF. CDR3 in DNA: TGTGCCAGCAGCTTGGGTCGCACAGATACGCAGTATTTT.